A selection of T cell receptor beta chains follows, all from one sample in a study of cytomegalovirus exposure and HLA in healthy donors. Sequencing was performed with immunoSEQ multiplex PCR; in TCRdb, only in-frame clones are kept and a portion is missing. Here the sample table reports around 140,000 clones. The material sequenced was PBMCs. Receptors were obtained from a male donor in good health and CMV-seronegative. Each CDR3 is given with its conserved first and last residue. A D gene is named only where the DNA matches it firmly.

J gene	V gene	D gene	CDR3 DNA	CDR3 protein
TRBJ2-7	TRBV19	NA	TGTGCCAGTAGTATATTTGGCATCGTGGGAGGTACTTACGAGCAGTACTTC	CASSIFGIVGGTYEQYF
TRBJ1-1	TRBV5-5	NA	TGTGCCAGCAATCGGGCGGGTGCCAGGTCGCGAGCTTTCTTT	CASNRAGARSRAFF
TRBJ1-2	TRBV6-1	NA	TGTGCCAGCCGGAAGCAGGGAGGGAATGGCTACACCTTC	CASRKQGGNGYTF
TRBJ2-2	TRBV29-1	NA	TGCAGCGTGGCGGACGGGAGGAACACCGGGGAGCTGTTTTTT	CSVADGRNTGELFF
TRBJ2-7	TRBV29-1	NA	TGCAGCGTTGCAGGGGACACGACCTACGAGCAGTACTTC	CSVAGDTTYEQYF
TRBJ1-2	TRBV7-3	TRBD1	TGTGCCAGCAGCCCTGGGACAGGAATTGGCTACACCTTC	CASSPGTGIGYTF
TRBJ1-2	TRBV29-1	TRBD1	TGCAGCGCCTTGGACAGGAGCAACTATGGCTACACCTTC	CSALDRSNYGYTF
TRBJ1-4	TRBV29-1	TRBD1	TGCAGCGGGGCCGGACAGGGGGGACTGACGGCTAATGAAAAACTGTTTTTT	CSGAGQGGLTANEKLFF
TRBJ2-3	TRBV7-7	NA	TGTGCCAGCAGCCTACGACAGGGCACAGATACGCAGTATTTT	CASSLRQGTDTQYF
TRBJ2-2	TRBV7-3	TRBD1	TGTGCCAGCAGCCAACCGGGGATGACAGGGGGATACACCGGGGAGCTGTTTTTT	CASSQPGMTGGYTGELFF
TRBJ2-7	TRBV6-5	TRBD1	TGTGCCAGCAGCGGACAGGGCCCCTACGAGCAGTACTTC	CASSGQGPYEQYF
TRBJ1-2	TRBV19	TRBD1	TGTGCCAGTAGTATAGACCGACAGGGTTCCTATGGCTACACCTTC	CASSIDRQGSYGYTF
TRBJ1-1	TRBV18	NA	TGTGCCAGCTCCCTCAACCGGGAAAACACTGAAGCTTTCTTT	CASSLNRENTEAFF
TRBJ2-5	TRBV10-3	NA	TGTGCCATCAGTGAGGGTAGCAGCTTCCAAGAGACCCAGTACTTC	CAISEGSSFQETQYF
TRBJ1-2	TRBV18	NA	TGTGCCAGCTCACCACTTATTCTGAGCAGGACAGAGGGGAATGGCTACACCTTC	CASSPLILSRTEGNGYTF
TRBJ2-7	TRBV4-1	NA	TGCGCCAGCAGCCAAGGTTCAGGAACCTACGAGCAGTACTTC	CASSQGSGTYEQYF
TRBJ2-1	TRBV7-2	TRBD2	TGTGCCAGCAGCTTGTTAGCGGGGACCTCCTACAATGAGCAGTTCTTC	CASSLLAGTSYNEQFF
TRBJ2-7	TRBV27	TRBD1	TGTGCCAGCAGTTTTGGGACAGGGCACCGGGACGAGCAGTACTTC	CASSFGTGHRDEQYF
TRBJ1-3	TRBV6-5	TRBD1	TGTGCCAGCAGTTACGACAGGGTACACTCTGGAAACACCATATATTTT	CASSYDRVHSGNTIYF
TRBJ1-5	TRBV18	NA	TGTGCCAGCTCCCAAGGGGGGGCGGCTCAGCCCCAGCATTTT	CASSQGGAAQPQHF
TRBJ1-1	TRBV19	TRBD1	TGTGCCAGTAGACGGACAGGGAGGGACACTGAAGCTTTCTTT	CASRRTGRDTEAFF
TRBJ1-1	TRBV6-1	TRBD1	TGTGCCAGCAGGGGGACAGGGCTGAACACTGAAGCTTTCTTT	CASRGTGLNTEAFF
TRBJ2-3	TRBV5-1	TRBD2	TGCGCCAGCAGCTCGAGGACTAGCGGGGGGGCAGGTACGCAGTATTTT	CASSSRTSGGAGTQYF
TRBJ2-7	TRBV5-6	NA	TGTGCCAGCAGTCGGACGGGGAGCTCCTACGAGCAGTACTTC	CASSRTGSSYEQYF
TRBJ1-1	TRBV6-5	NA	TGTGCCAGCAGCCCCGAGGTGGGGAACACTGAAGCTTTCTTT	CASSPEVGNTEAFF
TRBJ2-4	TRBV10-2	TRBD1	TGCGCCTCGGCCGCCGGGACAGGGTTTCACATTCAGTACTTC	CASAAGTGFHIQYF
TRBJ1-1	TRBV4-2	TRBD1	TGTGCCAGCAGCCAAGAAGGGACAGTCGACACTGAAGCTTTCTTT	CASSQEGTVDTEAFF
TRBJ2-2	TRBV5-1	TRBD2	TGCGCCAGCAGCCCCTTGACTAGCGGGGGTGCGAACACCGGGGAGCTGTTTTTT	CASSPLTSGGANTGELFF
TRBJ1-2	TRBV18	NA	TGTGCCAGCTCTTCCCTACAGGGATTCGGCTATGGCTACACCTTC	CASSSLQGFGYGYTF
TRBJ1-2	TRBV7-2	TRBD1	TGTGCCAGCAGCTTAGCGACAGGGACTAACTATGGCTACACCTTC	CASSLATGTNYGYTF
TRBJ1-2	TRBV29-1	NA	TGCAGCGTGGACAGACTCTGGGAGACCTATGGCTACACCTTC	CSVDRLWETYGYTF
TRBJ2-6	TRBV6-1	NA	TGTGCCAGTTTATCAGGGCTCTCTGGGGCCAACGTCCTGACTTTC	CASLSGLSGANVLTF
TRBJ2-7	TRBV6-5	NA	TGTGCCAGCAGTGAAGGTCGACACTACGAGCAGTACTTC	CASSEGRHYEQYF